The following is a TCR beta chain sequence with its context. The sample belongs to a study of T cells after somatic rescue of genetic block. This CDR3 region has 15 residues. In germline, CDR1 is LNHDA, CDR2 SQIVND (reference sequence). Trimming pared 5 bases from V and 2 bases from J, leaving 12 bases between. Here immunoSEQ multiplex PCR was the method, and the copy in TCRdb shows in-frame clones only, minus some. The sample lists 55,000 to 75,000 clones, 85% to 95% occurring once. The chain couples TRBV19 to TRBJ2-2; D remains unclear. Input material: peripheral blood mononuclear cells (PBMCs). This clonotype was sampled from a man aged 35-49 years. The CDR3 DNA follows: TGTGCCAGTAGTGCGGATTACGGTAACACCGGGGAGCTGTTTTTT. The encoded protein is CASSADYGNTGELFF.